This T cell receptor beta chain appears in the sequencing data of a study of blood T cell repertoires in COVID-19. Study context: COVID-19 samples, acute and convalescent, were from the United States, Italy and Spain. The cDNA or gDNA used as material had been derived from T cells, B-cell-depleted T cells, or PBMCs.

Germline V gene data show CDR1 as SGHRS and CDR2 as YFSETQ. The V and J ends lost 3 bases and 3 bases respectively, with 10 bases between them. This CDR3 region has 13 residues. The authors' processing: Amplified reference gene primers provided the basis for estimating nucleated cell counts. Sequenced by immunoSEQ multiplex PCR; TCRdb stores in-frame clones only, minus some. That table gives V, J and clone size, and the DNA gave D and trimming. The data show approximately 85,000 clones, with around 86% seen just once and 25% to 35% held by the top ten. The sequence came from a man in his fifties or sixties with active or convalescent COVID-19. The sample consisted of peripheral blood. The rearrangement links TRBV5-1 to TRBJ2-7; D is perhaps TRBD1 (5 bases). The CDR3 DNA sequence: TGCGCCAGCAGCTCCTTTGACAGCTACGAGCAGTACTTC. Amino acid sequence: CASSSFDSYEQYF. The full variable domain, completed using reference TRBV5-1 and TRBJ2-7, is KAGVTQTPRYLIKTRGQQVTLSCSPISGHRSVSWYQQTPGQGLQFLFEYFSETQRNKGNFPGRFSGRQFSNSRSEMNVSTLELGDSALYLCASSSFDSYEQYFGPGTRLTVT.